The T cell receptor (beta chain) described here comes from a study of glioma-infiltrating T cells. General study results and limits: A blood CDR3 motif signature was depleted in highly divergent patients. Gliomas, especially low-grade, showed above-expected tissue-blood divergence; non-neoplastic patients showed below. Only very few CDR3 sequences appeared in both tissue and blood.

TCR alpha and beta CDR3 regions were amplified from RNA using iRepertoire nested multiplex PCR. Tissue mRNA or PBMC total RNA, roughly 85-450 ng, went into one-step reverse transcription and amplification. TCRdb fed the multiplex PCR reads into MiXCR, producing one record per CDR3 protein. The sample lists roughly 350,000 distinct CDR3 sequences, 41% occurring once. Trimming removed 0 bases from V and 2 bases from J, with 8 bases in between. The CDR3 sequence is 14 residues long. Germline-derived CDR1 and CDR2 are SGHKS and YYEKEE (reference sequence). This clonotype was recorded a few times. What it binds is not known.

The sequenced sample consisted of glioma tissue, nonneoplastic brain tissue, or PBMCs (not recorded which). This receptor was obtained from a human donor with low-grade glioma or glioblastoma, undergoing nonglioma brain surgery, or in good health (not recorded which). The genes are TRBV5-5 and TRBJ1-2; tentatively, D is TRBD1 (5 bases). The CDR3 region is CASSLDWGNYGYTF. The CDR3 DNA reads TGTGCCAGCAGCTTGGATTGGGGGAACTATGGCTACACCTTC.